This T cell receptor (beta chain) is from a study of T cells after posttransplantation cyclophosphamide. Notes on the study in general: Later post-transplant blood repertoires were often dominated by donor CD8+ memory clones.

Details on this clone: Antigen: not known.

Busulfan-fludarabine conditioning, marrow transplant, and cyclophosphamide on days +3 and +4 were administered. TCRdb keeps only in-frame clones here, not all; method: immunoSEQ multiplex PCR. Recorded here are 6,500 to 9,500 clones, none singletons. Sequences were derived from PBMCs, sampled after allogeneic stem cell transplant with posttransplant cyclophosphamide. This clonotype originated in a male patient between 45 and 59 years old who received an allogeneic stem cell transplant from an unrelated donor, was CMV-positive, and had acute GVHD only. The graft donor may account for some of the T cells.

The CDR3 loop reads CAWSLGQGYEQYF. CDR3 coding DNA: TGTGCCTGGAGTTTGGGACAGGGCTACGAGCAGTACTTC. The chain combines TRBV30 with TRBJ2-7, with 9 bases that match TRBD1. Trimming at V came to 2 bases and at J to 3 bases, leaving 2 bases not matched to a gene. Germline CDR1 reads GTSNPN; CDR2 reads SVGIG (reference sequence). CDR3 length equals 13 residues.